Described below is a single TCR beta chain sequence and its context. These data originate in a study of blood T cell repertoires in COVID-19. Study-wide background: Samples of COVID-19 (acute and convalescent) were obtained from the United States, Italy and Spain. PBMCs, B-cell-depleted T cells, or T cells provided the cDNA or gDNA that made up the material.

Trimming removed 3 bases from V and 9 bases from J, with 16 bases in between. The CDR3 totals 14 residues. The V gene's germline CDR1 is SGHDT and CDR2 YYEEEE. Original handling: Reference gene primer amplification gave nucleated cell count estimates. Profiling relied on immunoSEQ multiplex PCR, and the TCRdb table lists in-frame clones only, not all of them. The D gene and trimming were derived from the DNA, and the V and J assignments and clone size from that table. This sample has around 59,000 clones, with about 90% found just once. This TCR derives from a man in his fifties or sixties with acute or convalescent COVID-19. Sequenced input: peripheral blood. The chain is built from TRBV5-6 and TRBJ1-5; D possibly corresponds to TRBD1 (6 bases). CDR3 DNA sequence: TGTGCCAGCAGCTCCCGGACAGCCCGAACGCCCCAGCATTTT. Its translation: CASSSRTARTPQHF.